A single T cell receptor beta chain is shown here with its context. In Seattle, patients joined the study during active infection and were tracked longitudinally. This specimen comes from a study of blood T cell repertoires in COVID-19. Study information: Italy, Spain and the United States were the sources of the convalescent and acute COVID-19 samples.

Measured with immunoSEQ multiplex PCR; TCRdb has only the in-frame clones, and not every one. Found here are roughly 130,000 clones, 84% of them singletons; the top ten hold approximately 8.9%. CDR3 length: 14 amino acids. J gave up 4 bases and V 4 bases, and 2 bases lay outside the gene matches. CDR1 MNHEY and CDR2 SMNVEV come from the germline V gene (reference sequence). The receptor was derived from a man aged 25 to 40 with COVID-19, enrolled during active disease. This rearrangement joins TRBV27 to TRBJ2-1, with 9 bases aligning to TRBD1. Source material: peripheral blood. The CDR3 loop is CASSSDRGYNEQFF. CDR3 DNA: TGTGCCAGCAGTTCCGACAGGGGGTACAATGAGCAGTTCTTC.